This T cell receptor beta chain derives from a study of shared clonotypes between healthy human individuals. At the level of the study: A few men and a couple of women, aged 18 to 49, were donors. Regarding the study as a whole: A generally larger estimated richness was seen in naive subsets than in memory subsets.

Comments on this clone: The antigen remains undetermined.

Germline CDR1 reads KGHSH; CDR2 reads LQKENI. V was clipped by 2 bases and J by 1 base; unmatched bases: 4. CDR3 length: 16 amino acids. The DNA input per sorted-subset replicate PCR was roughly 180 ng, corresponding to 25,000 to 35,000 T cell genomes. The data were produced by immunoSEQ multiplex PCR, yet TCRdb's version contains in-frame clones alone and is incomplete. The data show under 1,900,000 clones, 98% seen once. This TCR was recovered from a man aged 30 to 45 in good health. Sequencing input: naive CD4+ T cells sorted from blood. Subset reported: CD45RA+ positively selected. V gene TRBV18 combines with J gene TRBJ2-5, with 10 nucleotides matching TRBD1. This CDR3 reads CASSPTRTGGQETQYF. DNA of the CDR3: TGTGCCAGCTCACCAACTCGGACAGGGGGCCAAGAGACCCAGTACTTC.